This T cell receptor (beta chain) comes out of a study of identifying expanded T cells in peripheral blood. Study outcomes and limitations: Differentially abundant clones: around 1.2 between replicates, approximately 15 at approximately 14 days, over 18 at four.

Comments on this clone: Its antigen is unknown.

The repertoire was sequenced with immunoSEQ multiplex PCR; TCRdb's copy has only in-frame clones and lacks some. Of tens of thousands of clones detected, approximately 91% appear once; the ten largest clones hold around 5.9%. Trimming took 4 bases from V and 5 from J, leaving 21 bases between them. There are 16 residues in the CDR3. Germline V CDR1 and CDR2: SGHRS, YFSETQ. Collection occurred without any documented infections or immune events in donors. Sequencing was carried out using blood. The TCR originated in a person aged 18 to 70 in good health. This rearrangement joins TRBV5-1 to TRBJ1-1; no clear D gene. The CDR3 coding sequence is TGCGCCAGCAGCCCCCGGGGTGGGCCTCAAGGGACTGAAGCTTTCTTT. Translation: CASSPRGGPQGTEAFF.